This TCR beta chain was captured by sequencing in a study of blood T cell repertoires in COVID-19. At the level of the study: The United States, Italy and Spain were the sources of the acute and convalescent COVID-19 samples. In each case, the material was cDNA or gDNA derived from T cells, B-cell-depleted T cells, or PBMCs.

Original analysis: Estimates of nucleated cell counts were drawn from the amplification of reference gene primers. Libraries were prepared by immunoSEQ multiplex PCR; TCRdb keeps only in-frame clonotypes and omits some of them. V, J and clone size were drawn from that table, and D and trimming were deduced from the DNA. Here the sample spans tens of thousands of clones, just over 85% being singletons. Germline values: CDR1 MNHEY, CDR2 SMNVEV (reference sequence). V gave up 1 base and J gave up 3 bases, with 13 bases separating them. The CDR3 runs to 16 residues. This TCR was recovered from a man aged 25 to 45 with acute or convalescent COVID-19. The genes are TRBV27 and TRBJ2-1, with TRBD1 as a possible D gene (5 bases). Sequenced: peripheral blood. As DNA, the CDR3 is TGTGCCAGCAGTTTATTAGGACATCCAGACTACAATGAGCAGTTCTTC. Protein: CASSLLGHPDYNEQFF.